Shown below are 23 T cell receptor beta chains from a single sample sequenced in a study of cytomegalovirus exposure and HLA in healthy donors. The PCR had 60 Vbeta and 13 Jbeta primers. Generated by immunoSEQ multiplex PCR, the TCRdb table keeps only in-frame clones and is missing some. Seen here are some 210,000 clones, about four fifths observed once, and the top ten hold 10% to 13%. The material sequenced was PBMCs. The receptors come from a woman aged 45-65 years in good health and CMV-seropositive.

This rearrangement joins TRBV27 to TRBJ2-1; 7 bases align to TRBD1. CDR1 is MNHEY, CDR2 SMNVEV, per germline (reference sequence). J gave up 3 bases and V 2 bases, and 4 bases lay outside the gene matches. This CDR3 comprises 15 residues. DNA of the CDR3: TGTGCCAGCAGTTTAGGGGGACAGAGCTACAATGAGCAGTTCTTC. This translates into CASSLGGQSYNEQFF.

This chain uses TRBV28 with TRBJ2-5, with D perhaps matching TRBD2 (5 bases). The CDR3 loop spans 13 amino acids. In germline, CDR1 is MDHEN, CDR2 SYDVKM. The V gene lost 4 bases and the J gene lost 5 bases, with 11 bases spanning the gap. CDR3 DNA: TGTGCCAGCAGTTCCCGGACTCCGGAGACCCAGTACTTC. Protein sequence: CASSSRTPETQYF.

This clone was seen only once. This chain joins TRBV6-6 and TRBJ2-4; 8 bases are a match to TRBD1. Germline CDR1 is MNHNY and CDR2 is SVGAGI (reference sequence). The length of the CDR3 is 15 residues. V was pared by 5 bases and J by 4 bases, with 7 bases of the junction left unmatched. The CDR3 sequence is CASSPPDRGKNIQYF. The CDR3 DNA sequence: TGTGCCAGCAGTCCCCCCGACAGGGGAAAAAACATTCAGTACTTC.

The V gene is TRBV30, the J gene TRBJ1-2; no reliable D call. CDR3 length: 12 amino acids. V gave up 4 bases and J gave up 8 bases, with 14 bases separating them. CDR1 GTSNPN and CDR2 SVGIG come from the germline V gene (reference sequence). The CDR3 reads CAWTAAVGGYTF. CDR3 bases: TGTGCCTGGACAGCCGCGGTCGGGGGCTACACCTTC. Variable domain in full (rest from reference TRBV30 and TRBJ1-2): SQTIHQWPATLVQPVGSPLSLECTVEGTSNPNLYWYRQAAGRGLQLLFYSVGIGQISSEVPQNLSASRPQDRQFILSSKKLLLSDSGFYLCAWTAAVGGYTFGSGTRLTVV.

This chain links TRBV11-1 with TRBJ2-2; TRBD2 matches at 15 bases. The CDR3 contains 17 residues. Trimming at V came to 5 bases and at J to 5 bases, leaving 6 bases not matched to a gene. The germline gives CDR1 SGHAT, CDR2 FQDESV (reference sequence). The CDR3 coding sequence is TGTGCCAGCAGCGCCGGGACTAGCGGGGGGCGGACCGGGGAGCTGTTTTTT. Translation: CASSAGTSGGRTGELFF.

This clone is a singleton in its sample. V is TRBV11-1 and J is TRBJ2-3, with 11 bases identical to TRBD2. CDR3 length: 16 residues. Germline trimming cut 3 bases from V and 0 bases from J; bases unmatched to any gene: 2. CDR1 is SGHAT, CDR2 FQDESV, per germline (reference sequence). In nucleotides, the CDR3 is TGTGCCAGCAGCTTTAGCGGGGGGGCTAGCACAGATACGCAGTATTTT. Protein product: CASSFSGGASTDTQYF.

The chain's CDR3 is CASSPGGLTDTQYF. The CDR3 DNA sequence: TGCGCCAGCAGTCCAGGGGGACTCACAGATACGCAGTATTTT. This chain joins TRBV5-1 and TRBJ2-3, with a tentative D call TRBD1 (7 bases). CDR3 length: 14 amino acids. Looked up from germline, CDR1 is SGHRS and CDR2 is YFSETQ. Trimming took off 5 bases at V and 2 bases at J, with 12 bases between the two ends.

J is TRBJ1-5 and V is TRBV9; D is undetermined. Trimming took off 3 bases at V and 1 base at J, with 5 bases between the two ends. The CDR3 is 13 amino acids. Germline loops: CDR1 SGDLS, CDR2 YYNGEE. The CDR3 DNA follows: TGTGCCAGCAGCGGTCTAAGCAATCAGCCCCAGCATTTT. Residues: CASSGLSNQPQHF.

The DNA of the CDR3 is TGTGCCAGCAGCTTTTTCGGGGAAAATGAAAAACTGTTTTTT. Residues: CASSFFGENEKLFF. V and J are TRBV7-6 and TRBJ1-4; D is ambiguous. Germline values: CDR1 SGHVS, CDR2 FNYEAQ. CDR3 length: 14 amino acids. Between the trimmed V and J ends, which lost 3 bases and 5 bases, there was a span of 10 bases.

The chain carries TRBV5-1 and TRBJ1-1, with D possibly TRBD1 on 5 matching bases. Germline loops: CDR1 SGHRS, CDR2 YFSETQ. There are 18 residues in the CDR3. Trimming pared 3 bases from V and 1 base from J, leaving 22 bases between. The CDR3 region is CASSWGEGTLRGNTEAFF. The CDR3 DNA follows: TGCGCCAGCAGCTGGGGGGAAGGGACCCTAAGGGGGAACACTGAAGCTTTCTTT.

The rearrangement links TRBV2 to TRBJ1-4; 8 bases match TRBD1. V was clipped by 6 bases and J by 3 bases; unmatched bases: 6. The CDR3 totals 15 residues. Germline CDR1 and CDR2: SNHLY and FYNNEI. The DNA of the CDR3 is TGTGCCAGCAGAGGACAGGGAGGTCCTAATGAAAAACTGTTTTTT. It codes for CASRGQGGPNEKLFF.

The rearrangement links TRBV18 to TRBJ2-2; TRBD2 agrees at 10 bases. The CDR3 extends over 18 amino acids. V lost 2 bases and J lost 3; bases outside the gene matches: 9. Germline CDR1 and CDR2: KGHSH and LQKENI. In DNA, the CDR3 is TGTGCCAGCTCACCATCGCAGCGGGGGGGCCCGGACACCGGGGAGCTGTTTTTT. Translating it yields CASSPSQRGGPDTGELFF.

This chain joins TRBV7-9 and TRBJ1-4; a possible D gene is TRBD1 (6 bases). Trimming cost V 4 bases and J 3 bases, with 12 bases left between them. From germline, CDR1 is SEHNR and CDR2 FQNEAQ (reference sequence). This CDR3 comprises 15 residues. The CDR3: CASSSRGASNEKLFF. Written as DNA, the CDR3 is TGTGCCAGCAGCTCACGGGGGGCCTCTAATGAAAAACTGTTTTTT. The whole variable domain, remainder taken from reference TRBV7-9 and TRBJ1-4, is DTGVSQNPRHKITKRGQNVTFRCDPISEHNRLYWYRQTLGQGPEFLTYFQNEAQLEKSRLLSDRFSAERPKGSFSTLEIQRTEQGDSAMYLCASSSRGASNEKLFFGSGTQLSVL.

The V call is TRBV29-1, the J call TRBJ2-7; tentatively, D is TRBD2 (5 bases). There are 13 residues in the CDR3. V lost 1 base and J 6 bases, leaving 13 bases between the germline ends. The germline gives CDR1 SQVTM, CDR2 ANQGSEA. The CDR3 loop is CSVEVRRGSEQYF. CDR3 in DNA: TGCAGCGTTGAAGTACGGCGTGGGAGCGAGCAGTACTTC.

The chain joins TRBV2 to TRBJ2-2; TRBD1 is a possible D gene (8 bases). This CDR3 has 18 amino acids. Germline V gene lookup returns CDR1 SNHLY and CDR2 FYNNEI. The ends were cut back, 3 bases at V and 3 bases at J, with 20 bases in the middle. CDR3 nucleotide sequence: TGTGCCAGCAGTGAGTGGGGGGGGACAGGCCTTGACACCGGGGAGCTGTTTTTT. This codes for CASSEWGGTGLDTGELFF.

The gene calls are TRBV19 and TRBJ2-3, with D maybe TRBD1 (6 bases). Trimming took 5 bases from V and 2 from J, leaving 11 bases between them. CDR3 length: 14 residues. Per the germline V gene, CDR1 is LNHDA and CDR2 is SQIVND (reference sequence). CDR3 loop: CASSFGTYTDTQYF. CDR3 DNA sequence: TGTGCCAGTAGTTTCGGGACATACACAGATACGCAGTATTTT.

The chain is built from TRBV27 and TRBJ1-5; 7 bases agree with TRBD1. The CDR3 sequence is 17 residues long. Unmatched junction bases numbered 10, after V lost 5 bases and J lost 0 bases. The V gene's germline CDR1 is MNHEY and CDR2 SMNVEV (reference sequence). The CDR3 DNA reads TGTGCCAGCAGTCCCCGGGACAGAACGAATAGCAATCAGCCCCAGCATTTT. Its protein product is CASSPRDRTNSNQPQHF.

The chain recombines TRBV4-1 with TRBJ1-1, with D unresolved. The germline V and J ends were trimmed by 2 bases and 3 bases, with 22 bases remaining between them. The CDR3 runs 18 residues. Germline V lookup: CDR1 MGHRA, CDR2 YSYEKL. The CDR3 bases are TGCGCCAGCAGCCAACGTGCGATTCTGCCAGCGAGGGACACTGAAGCTTTCTTT. Encoded protein: CASSQRAILPARDTEAFF.

The V and J genes are TRBV7-8 and TRBJ1-2; a possible D gene is TRBD1 (6 bases). Germline V gives CDR1 SGHVS, CDR2 FQNEAQ. The V end lost 1 base, the J end lost 5 bases, and 11 bases lay between the germline ends. This CDR3 is built from 14 residues. CDR3 sequence (DNA): TGTGCCAGCAGCTTAGAAGTAAGGGGGTATGGCTACACCTTC. This codes for CASSLEVRGYGYTF.

The chain links TRBV28 to TRBJ2-3, with a tentative D call TRBD1 (6 bases). Looked up from germline, CDR1 is MDHEN and CDR2 is SYDVKM. CDR3 length equals 13 residues. V was pared by 5 bases and J by 3 bases, with 9 bases between. The CDR3, as DNA: TGTGCCAGCAGTCCAGGGGCGACAGATACGCAGTATTTT. Protein product: CASSPGATDTQYF.

This clone was seen a handful of times. This chain links TRBV6-6 with TRBJ1-5; 7 nucleotides line up with TRBD1. The CDR3 spans 14 residues. The ends lost 6 bases at V and 5 bases at J; junction bases unmatched: 7. Germline V CDR1 and CDR2: MNHNY, SVGAGI (reference sequence). The DNA for the CDR3 is TGTGCCAGCAGCTACATAAGGGGGCATCAGCCCCAGCATTTT. This codes for CASSYIRGHQPQHF.

The V gene is TRBV7-8, the J gene TRBJ2-2; 9 bases line up with TRBD2. Germline lookup yields CDR1 SGHVS and CDR2 FQNEAQ. The CDR3 consists of 15 residues. V trimming: 4 bases; J trimming: 6 bases; junction bases outside the gene matches: 6. CDR3 protein: CASSYQRGAAGELFF. CDR3 nucleotide sequence: TGTGCCAGCAGCTATCAGCGGGGGGCCGCCGGGGAGCTGTTTTTT.

This chain joins TRBV6-5 and TRBJ2-2; maybe TRBD2 (6 bases). CDR1 MNHEY and CDR2 SVGAGI come from the germline V gene. This CDR3 region has 15 residues. Trimming removed 5 bases at V and 6 bases at J, with 16 bases between. CDR3 coding DNA: TGTGCCAGCAGTCCCCTTGGTGCGGGGCCCGGGGAGCTGTTTTTT. Protein: CASSPLGAGPGELFF.